A selection of T cell receptor beta chains follows, all from one sample in a study of shared T cell receptors in the human thymus. Some clones are missing from TCRdb's copy, which holds only in-frame ones; the method was immunoSEQ multiplex PCR. Here the sample spans hundreds of thousands of clones, around 87% being singletons. These data were also reused for a study on human thymus T cells.

The sequencing input was thymocytes. These receptor sequences come from a boy under two years old with a congenital heart defect. Each CDR3 is given with its conserved first and last residue. A D gene is named only where the DNA matches it firmly. Clone size appears in some rows only: once, few, many, or a class for an expanded clone.

d_call | j_call | clone_size | v_call | cdr3_aa | cdr3_nt
TRBD1 | TRBJ1-1 | once | TRBV5-4 | CASSNDREDCPEAFF | TGTGCCAGCAGCAACGACAGGGAGGACTGCCCTGAAGCTTTCTTT
. | TRBJ1-4 | . | TRBV5-1 | CASSSDTRLFF | TGCGCCAGCAGCTCGGACACCAGACTGTTTTTT
TRBD1 | TRBJ1-2 | . | TRBV5-6 | CASSSRDRIGAYGYTF | TGTGCCAGCAGCTCCCGGGACAGGATAGGGGCCTATGGCTACACCTTC
. | TRBJ2-1 | . | TRBV9 | CASSVARIGSNNEQFF | TGTGCCAGCAGCGTAGCCCGTATAGGGAGTAACAATGAGCAGTTCTTC
TRBD1 | TRBJ2-7 | . | TRBV6-1 | CASGSGTALSEQYF | TGTGCCAGCGGATCCGGGACAGCATTATCCGAGCAGTACTTC
TRBD2 | TRBJ2-5 | . | TRBV7-2 | CASSLEGLEIQETQYF | TGTGCCAGCAGCTTAGAAGGACTAGAAATTCAAGAGACCCAGTACTTC
. | TRBJ2-2 | . | TRBV10-1 | CASSTTGTPDTGELFF | TGCGCCAGCAGTACAACCGGGACTCCCGATACCGGGGAGCTGTTTTTT
. | TRBJ2-7 | once | TRBV28 | CASSSRWQVYEQYF | TGTGCCAGCAGTTCCCGGTGGCAGGTCTACGAGCAGTACTTC
. | TRBJ1-1 | . | TRBV27 | CASSPQGNTEAFF | TGTGCCAGCAGTCCGCAGGGGAACACTGAAGCTTTCTTT
. | TRBJ2-6 | . | TRBV14 | CASSQFSADRSGANVLTF | TGTGCCAGCAGCCAATTTTCCGCCGACAGGTCTGGGGCCAACGTCCTGACTTTC
TRBD1 | TRBJ1-2 | . | TRBV27 | CASSLSALDRSNYGYTF | TGTGCCAGCAGTTTATCGGCCCTGGACAGGAGTAACTATGGCTACACCTTC
TRBD1 | TRBJ1-3 | . | TRBV5-1 | CASSYGTGGLINSGNTIYF | TGCGCCAGCAGCTATGGGACAGGGGGCCTGATAAACTCTGGAAACACCATATATTTT
. | TRBJ1-1 | once | TRBV6-1 | CASTMGRAAHTEAFF | TGTGCCAGCACCATGGGCAGGGCGGCCCACACTGAAGCTTTCTTT
TRBD1 | TRBJ2-1 | . | TRBV7-9 | CAGTGKVNEQFF | TGTGCGGGGACAGGGAAAGTCAATGAGCAGTTCTTC
TRBD2 | TRBJ2-7 | . | TRBV9 | CASSTNPGLLYEQYF | TGTGCCAGCAGCACTAACCCGGGACTACTCTACGAGCAGTACTTC
TRBD1 | TRBJ1-6 | . | TRBV7-9 | CASSSETGEDSPLHF | TGTGCCAGCAGCTCCGAGACAGGGGAGGATTCACCCCTCCACTTT
. | TRBJ2-7 | . | TRBV7-3 | CASSLRRDGDYEQYF | TGTGCCAGCAGCCTGAGGAGGGATGGGGACTACGAGCAGTACTTC
. | TRBJ1-6 | . | TRBV5-1 | CASSLGRADYNSPLHF | TGCGCCAGCAGCTTGGGCAGAGCGGACTATAATTCCCCCCTCCACTTT
. | TRBJ2-7 | . | TRBV28 | CASRPEGRVHQGEQYF | TGTGCCAGCAGACCCGAAGGCCGCGTACACCAGGGCGAGCAGTACTTC
. | TRBJ2-5 | . | TRBV19 | CASGDWYQETQYF | TGTGCCAGTGGCGACTGGTACCAAGAGACCCAGTACTTC
. | TRBJ1-1 | . | TRBV7-9 | CASSLVLVRRVNTEAFF | TGTGCCAGCAGCTTAGTGTTGGTCAGGCGGGTGAACACTGAAGCTTTCTTT
TRBD1 | TRBJ1-2 | once | TRBV5-1 | CASSLVPPGGNYGYTF | TGCGCCAGCAGCTTGGTTCCCCCAGGGGGCAACTATGGCTACACCTTC
. | TRBJ2-7 | . | TRBV4-3 | CASSLYRQENYEQYF | TGCGCCAGCAGCCTATATAGACAGGAAAACTACGAGCAGTACTTC
TRBD1 | TRBJ1-5 | . | TRBV6-6 | CASSFPDRGRDQPQHF | TGTGCCAGCAGTTTCCCGGACAGGGGGCGTGATCAGCCCCAGCATTTT
TRBD1 | TRBJ2-7 | . | TRBV4-3 | CASSHGRTGVVYEQYF | TGCGCCAGCAGCCACGGAAGGACAGGGGTTGTCTACGAGCAGTACTTC
. | TRBJ1-1 | . | TRBV28 | CASSSWTENTEAFF | TGTGCCAGCAGTTCGTGGACAGAAAACACTGAAGCTTTCTTT
. | TRBJ2-1 | . | TRBV25-1 | CASSDRNNEQFF | TGTGCCAGCAGTGATCGTAACAATGAGCAGTTCTTC
TRBD1 | TRBJ1-5 | . | TRBV27 | CASSEGQGGQPQHF | TGTGCCAGCAGTGAGGGACAGGGGGGGCAGCCCCAGCATTTT
. | TRBJ1-5 | . | TRBV7-8 | CASSRRQGYNQPQHF | TGTGCCAGCAGCCGCCGTCAGGGTTACAATCAGCCCCAGCATTTT
. | TRBJ2-7 | . | TRBV7-3 | CASSPQRSSYEQYF | TGTGCCAGCAGCCCACAACGAAGCTCCTACGAGCAGTACTTC
TRBD1 | TRBJ2-1 | once | TRBV19 | CASSMLGGLSYNEQFF | TGTGCCAGTAGTATGCTAGGGGGCCTCTCCTACAATGAGCAGTTCTTC
TRBD1 | TRBJ2-1 | . | TRBV7-3 | CASSLDRDGNEQFF | TGTGCCAGCAGCTTGGACAGGGATGGGAATGAGCAGTTCTTC
TRBD1 | TRBJ2-7 | once | TRBV4-1 | CASTLTVPQQGATSYEQYF | TGCGCCAGCACCCTCACCGTACCCCAACAGGGGGCAACCTCCTACGAGCAGTACTTC
TRBD1 | TRBJ2-7 | . | TRBV5-1 | CASSSRDRATYEQYF | TGCGCCAGCAGCTCCCGGGACAGGGCGACCTACGAGCAGTACTTC
. | TRBJ2-7 | . | TRBV2 | CASSDRHPQYF | TGTGCCAGCAGCGACAGGCACCCGCAGTACTTC
TRBD1 | TRBJ1-5 | . | TRBV7-6 | CASSLGDRDRSEPQHF | TGTGCCAGCAGCTTAGGGGACAGGGACCGATCGGAGCCCCAGCATTTT
. | TRBJ2-3 | . | TRBV25-1 | CASSGLQHTDTQYF | TGTGCCAGCAGCGGACTTCAACACACAGATACGCAGTATTTT
TRBD1 | TRBJ1-6 | . | TRBV5-6 | CASSSSRDRGLDSNSPLHF | TGTGCCAGCAGCTCCTCCCGGGACAGGGGGCTTGATAGTAATTCACCCCTCCACTTT
. | TRBJ1-4 | . | TRBV28 | CASSSERNEKLFF | TGTGCCAGCAGTTCAGAGCGAAATGAAAAACTGTTTTTT
TRBD1 | TRBJ2-4 | . | TRBV10-1 | CASSEDGTGAKNIQYF | TGCGCCAGCAGTGAGGACGGGACAGGGGCCAAAAACATTCAGTACTTC
TRBD2 | TRBJ2-3 | . | TRBV2 | CASSEAPCGLAPTDTQYF | TGTGCCAGCAGTGAAGCACCATGCGGACTAGCCCCCACAGATACGCAGTATTTT
. | TRBJ1-1 | . | TRBV6-4 | CASSPDSRNTEAFF | TGTGCCAGCTCCCCGGACAGTAGGAACACTGAAGCTTTCTTT
. | TRBJ2-5 | . | TRBV9 | CASSVDRGLRSSEEETQYF | TGTGCCAGCAGCGTAGACCGAGGTCTCCGAAGTTCGGAGGAAGAGACCCAGTACTTC
. | TRBJ2-7 | . | TRBV27 | CASSLLGQGASSEQYF | TGTGCCAGCAGTTTATTAGGGCAGGGCGCCTCGAGCGAGCAGTACTTC
. | TRBJ2-3 | . | TRBV28 | CASTVSDTQYF | TGTGCCAGCACAGTATCGGATACGCAGTATTTT
. | TRBJ1-2 | . | TRBV27 | CASSVGQSIGDGYTF | TGTGCCAGCAGTGTCGGACAGTCAATAGGAGATGGCTACACCTTC
TRBD1 | TRBJ1-5 | . | TRBV18 | CASSPDRADQPQHF | TGTGCCAGCTCACCCGACAGGGCTGATCAGCCCCAGCATTTT
. | TRBJ1-5 | . | TRBV5-1 | CASSFGQAGQPQHF | TGCGCCAGCAGCTTTGGGCAGGCAGGACAGCCCCAGCATTTT
. | TRBJ1-2 | . | TRBV5-1 | CASSPEQGYGYTF | TGCGCCAGCAGCCCCGAACAGGGTTATGGCTACACCTTC
. | TRBJ2-1 | . | TRBV7-5 | CVRTKGLASYNEQFF | TGTGTCAGAACCAAGGGACTAGCGTCATACAATGAGCAGTTCTTC
TRBD2 | TRBJ2-5 | . | TRBV4-3 | CASSQELAGREQYF | TGCGCCAGCAGCCAAGAACTAGCGGGACGGGAGCAGTACTTC
TRBD2 | TRBJ2-3 | . | TRBV29-1 | CSVERLHSSGGWTDTQYF | TGCAGCGTTGAAAGGCTCCATTCTAGCGGGGGCTGGACAGATACGCAGTATTTT
. | TRBJ1-6 | . | TRBV5-1 | CASQTGDSPLHF | TGCGCCAGCCAAACCGGGGATTCACCCCTCCACTTT
. | TRBJ1-1 | . | TRBV9 | CASSVIPRGMNTEAFF | TGTGCCAGCAGCGTTATTCCCAGGGGAATGAACACTGAAGCTTTCTTT
TRBD2 | TRBJ2-3 | once | TRBV27 | CASSLGGAGTDTQYF | TGTGCCAGCAGTTTGGGAGGGGCCGGCACAGATACGCAGTATTTT
. | TRBJ2-1 | . | TRBV11-2 | CASSIQGGNEQFF | TGTGCCAGCAGCATACAGGGAGGGAATGAGCAGTTCTTC
. | TRBJ1-3 | . | TRBV9 | CASEQGNGGNTIYF | TGTGCCAGCGAACAGGGCAACGGAGGAAACACCATATATTTT
TRBD2 | TRBJ2-7 | . | TRBV7-9 | CASSFTSEGYEQYF | TGTGCCAGCAGCTTTACTAGCGAAGGCTACGAGCAGTACTTC
TRBD1 | TRBJ1-2 | . | TRBV30 | CAWRTPRTGEGYTF | TGTGCCTGGAGAACCCCAAGGACAGGGGAAGGCTACACCTTC